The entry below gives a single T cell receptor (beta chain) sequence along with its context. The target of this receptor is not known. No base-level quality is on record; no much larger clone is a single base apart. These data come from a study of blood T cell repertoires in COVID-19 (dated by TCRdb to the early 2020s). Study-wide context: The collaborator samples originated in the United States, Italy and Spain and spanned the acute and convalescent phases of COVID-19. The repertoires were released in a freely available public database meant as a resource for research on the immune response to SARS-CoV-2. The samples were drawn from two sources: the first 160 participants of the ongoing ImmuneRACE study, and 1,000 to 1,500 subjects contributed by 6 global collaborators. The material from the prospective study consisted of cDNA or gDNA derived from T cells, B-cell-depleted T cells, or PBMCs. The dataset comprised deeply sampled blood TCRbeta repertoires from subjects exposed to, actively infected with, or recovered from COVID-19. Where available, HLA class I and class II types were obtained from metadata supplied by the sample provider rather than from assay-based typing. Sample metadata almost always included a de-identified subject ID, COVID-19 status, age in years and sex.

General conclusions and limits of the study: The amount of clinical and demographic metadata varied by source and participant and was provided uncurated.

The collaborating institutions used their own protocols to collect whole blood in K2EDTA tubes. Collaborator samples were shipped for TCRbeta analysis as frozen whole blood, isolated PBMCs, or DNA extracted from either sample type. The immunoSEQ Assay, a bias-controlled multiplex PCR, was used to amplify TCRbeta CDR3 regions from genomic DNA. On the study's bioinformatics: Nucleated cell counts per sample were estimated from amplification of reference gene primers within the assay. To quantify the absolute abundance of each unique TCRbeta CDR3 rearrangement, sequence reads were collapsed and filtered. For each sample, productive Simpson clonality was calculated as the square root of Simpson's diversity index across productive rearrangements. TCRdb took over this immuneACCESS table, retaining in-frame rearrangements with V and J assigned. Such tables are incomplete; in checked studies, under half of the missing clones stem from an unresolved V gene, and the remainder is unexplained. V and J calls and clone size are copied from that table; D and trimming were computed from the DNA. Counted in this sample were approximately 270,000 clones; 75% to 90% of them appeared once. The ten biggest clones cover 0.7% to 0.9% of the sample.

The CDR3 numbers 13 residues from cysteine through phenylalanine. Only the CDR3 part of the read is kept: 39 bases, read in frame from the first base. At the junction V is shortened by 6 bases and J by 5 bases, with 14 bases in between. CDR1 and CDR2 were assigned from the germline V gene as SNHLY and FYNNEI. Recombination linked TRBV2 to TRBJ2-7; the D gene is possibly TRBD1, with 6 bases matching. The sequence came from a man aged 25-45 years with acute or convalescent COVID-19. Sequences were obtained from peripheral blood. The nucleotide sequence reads TGTGCCAGCAGCACAGGGATTGGCGACGAGCAGTACTTC. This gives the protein CASSTGIGDEQYF.